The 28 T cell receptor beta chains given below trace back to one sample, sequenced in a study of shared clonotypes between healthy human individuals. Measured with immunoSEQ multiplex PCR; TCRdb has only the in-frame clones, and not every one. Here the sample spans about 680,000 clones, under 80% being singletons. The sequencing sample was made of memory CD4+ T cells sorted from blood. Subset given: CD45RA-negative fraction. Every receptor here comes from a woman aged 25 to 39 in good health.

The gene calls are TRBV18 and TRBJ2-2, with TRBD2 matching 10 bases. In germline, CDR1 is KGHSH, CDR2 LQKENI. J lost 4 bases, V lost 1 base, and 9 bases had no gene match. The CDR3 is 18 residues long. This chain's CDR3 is CASSPLPSGSVGTGELFF. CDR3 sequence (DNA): TGTGCCAGCTCACCACTGCCTAGCGGGAGTGTCGGCACCGGGGAGCTGTTTTTT.

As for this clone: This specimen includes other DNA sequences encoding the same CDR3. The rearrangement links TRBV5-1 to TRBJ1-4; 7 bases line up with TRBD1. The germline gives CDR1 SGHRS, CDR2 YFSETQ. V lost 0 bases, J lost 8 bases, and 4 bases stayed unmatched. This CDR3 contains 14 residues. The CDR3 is CASSLGQGGEKLFF. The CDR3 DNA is TGCGCCAGCAGCTTGGGACAGGGCGGGGAAAAACTGTTTTTT.

Here the CDR3 DNA reads TGTGCCAGCAGAGAGACAGGGTTGTGGACTGAAGCTTTCTTT. It codes for CASRETGLWTEAFF. The V call is TRBV28, the J call TRBJ1-1, with 7 positions matching TRBD1. The V gene end was trimmed by 6 bases and the J gene end by 5 bases; junction bases not matched to a gene: 9. The CDR3 consists of 14 residues. Germline CDR1 reads MDHEN; CDR2 reads SYDVKM.

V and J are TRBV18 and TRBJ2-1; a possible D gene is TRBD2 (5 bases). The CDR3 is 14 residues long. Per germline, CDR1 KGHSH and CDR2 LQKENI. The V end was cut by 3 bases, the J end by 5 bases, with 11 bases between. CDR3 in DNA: TGTGCCAGCTCACCGATTGGACTTCACAATGAGCAGTTCTTC. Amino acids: CASSPIGLHNEQFF.

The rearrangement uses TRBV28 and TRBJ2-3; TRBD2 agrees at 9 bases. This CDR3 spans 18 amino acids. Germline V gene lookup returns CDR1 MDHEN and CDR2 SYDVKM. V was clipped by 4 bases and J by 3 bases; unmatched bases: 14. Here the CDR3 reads CASSSLPGLANRTDTQYF. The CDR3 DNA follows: TGTGCCAGCAGTTCTTTACCCGGACTAGCGAACCGTACAGATACGCAGTATTTT.

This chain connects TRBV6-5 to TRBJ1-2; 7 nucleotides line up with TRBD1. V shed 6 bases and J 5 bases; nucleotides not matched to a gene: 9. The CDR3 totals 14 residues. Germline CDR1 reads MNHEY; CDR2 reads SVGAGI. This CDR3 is CASSQGVLPYGYTF. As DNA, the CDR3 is TGTGCCAGCAGCCAGGGGGTTCTCCCTTATGGCTACACCTTC.

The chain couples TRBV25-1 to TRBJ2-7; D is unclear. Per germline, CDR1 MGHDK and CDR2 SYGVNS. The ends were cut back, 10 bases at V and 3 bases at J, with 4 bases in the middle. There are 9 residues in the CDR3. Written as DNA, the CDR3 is TGTGCCACCCACTACGAGCAGTACTTC. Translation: CATHYEQYF.

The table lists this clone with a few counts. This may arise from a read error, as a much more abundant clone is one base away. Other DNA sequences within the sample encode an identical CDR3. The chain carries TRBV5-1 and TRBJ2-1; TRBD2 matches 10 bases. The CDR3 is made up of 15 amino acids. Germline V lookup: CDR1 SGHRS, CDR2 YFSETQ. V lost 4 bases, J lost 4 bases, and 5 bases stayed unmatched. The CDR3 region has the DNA TGCGCCAGCAGCCTGGCTAGCGGGGGTTACAATGAGCAGTTCTTC. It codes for CASSLASGGYNEQFF.

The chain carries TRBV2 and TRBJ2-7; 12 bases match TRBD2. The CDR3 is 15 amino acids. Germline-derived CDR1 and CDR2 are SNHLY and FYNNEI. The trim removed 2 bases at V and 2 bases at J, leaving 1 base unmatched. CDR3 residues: CASSELAGGPYEQYF. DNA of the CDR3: TGTGCCAGCAGTGAACTAGCGGGAGGGCCCTACGAGCAGTACTTC.

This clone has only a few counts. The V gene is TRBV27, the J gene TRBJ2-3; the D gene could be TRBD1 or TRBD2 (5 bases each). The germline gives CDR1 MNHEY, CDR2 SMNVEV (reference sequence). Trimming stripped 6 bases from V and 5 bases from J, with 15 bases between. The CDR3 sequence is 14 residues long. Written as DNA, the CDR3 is TGTGCCAGCAGACCCCCGGGGCGAGGAGATACGCAGTATTTT. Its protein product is CASRPPGRGDTQYF.

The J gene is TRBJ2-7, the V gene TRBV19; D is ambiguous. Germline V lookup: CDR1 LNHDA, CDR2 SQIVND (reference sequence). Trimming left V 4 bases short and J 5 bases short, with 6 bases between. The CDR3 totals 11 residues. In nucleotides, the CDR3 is TGTGCCAGTAGTACGCTACACGAGCAGTACTTC. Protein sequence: CASSTLHEQYF.

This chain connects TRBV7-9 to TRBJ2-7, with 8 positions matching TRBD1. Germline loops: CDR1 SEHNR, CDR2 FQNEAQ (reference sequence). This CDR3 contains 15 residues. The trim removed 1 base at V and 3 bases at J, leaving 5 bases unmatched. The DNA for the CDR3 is TGTGCCAGCAGCTTAGGGCAGGGGGCCCGCTACGAGCAGTACTTC. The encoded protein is CASSLGQGARYEQYF.

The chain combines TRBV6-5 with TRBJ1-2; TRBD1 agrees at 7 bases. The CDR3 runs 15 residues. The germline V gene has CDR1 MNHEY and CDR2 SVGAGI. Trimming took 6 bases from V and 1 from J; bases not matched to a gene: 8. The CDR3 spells CASRHHDRDNYGYTF. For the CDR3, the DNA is TGTGCCAGCAGACACCATGACAGGGATAACTATGGCTACACCTTC.

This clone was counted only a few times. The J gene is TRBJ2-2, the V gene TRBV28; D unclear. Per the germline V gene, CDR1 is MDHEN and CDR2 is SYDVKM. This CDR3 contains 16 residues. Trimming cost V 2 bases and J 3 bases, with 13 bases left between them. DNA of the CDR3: TGTGCCAGCAGTTTAGGGCAGCTTAGGGACACCGGGGAGCTGTTTTTT. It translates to CASSLGQLRDTGELFF.

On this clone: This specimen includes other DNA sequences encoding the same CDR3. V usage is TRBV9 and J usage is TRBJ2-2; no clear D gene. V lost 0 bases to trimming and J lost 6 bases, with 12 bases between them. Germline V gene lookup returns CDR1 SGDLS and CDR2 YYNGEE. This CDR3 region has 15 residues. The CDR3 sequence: CASSVATPPAGELFF. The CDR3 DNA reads TGTGCCAGCAGCGTAGCTACTCCGCCGGCCGGGGAGCTGTTTTTT.

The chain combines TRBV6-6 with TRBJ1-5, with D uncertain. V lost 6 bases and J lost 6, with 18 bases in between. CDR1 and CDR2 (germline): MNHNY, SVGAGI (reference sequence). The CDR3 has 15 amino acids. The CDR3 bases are TGTGCCAGCAGAACCGCCGACAAGGCTCTTCAGCCCCAGCATTTT. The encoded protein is CASRTADKALQPQHF.

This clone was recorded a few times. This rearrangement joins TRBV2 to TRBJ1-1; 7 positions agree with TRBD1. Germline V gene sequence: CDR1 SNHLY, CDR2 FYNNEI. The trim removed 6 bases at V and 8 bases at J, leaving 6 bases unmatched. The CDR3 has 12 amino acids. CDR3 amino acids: CASSLTGLEAFF. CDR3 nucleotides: TGTGCCAGCAGCCTGACAGGGTTGGAAGCTTTCTTT.

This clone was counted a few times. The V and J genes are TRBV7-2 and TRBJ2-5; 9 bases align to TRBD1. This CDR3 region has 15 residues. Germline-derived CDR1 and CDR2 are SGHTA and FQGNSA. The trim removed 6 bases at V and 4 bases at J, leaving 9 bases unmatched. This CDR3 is CASRNGQGRRETQYF. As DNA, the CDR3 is TGTGCCAGCAGAAACGGACAGGGGCGCCGAGAGACCCAGTACTTC.

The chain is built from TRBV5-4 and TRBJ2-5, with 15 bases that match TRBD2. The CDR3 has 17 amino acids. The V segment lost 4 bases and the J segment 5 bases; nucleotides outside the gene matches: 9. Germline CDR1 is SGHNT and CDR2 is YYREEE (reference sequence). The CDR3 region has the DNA TGTGCCAGCAGCCTCGGGGGACTAGCGGGAGGTTTGGAGACCCAGTACTTC. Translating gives CASSLGGLAGGLETQYF. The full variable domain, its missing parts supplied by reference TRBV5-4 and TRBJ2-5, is ETGVTQSPTHLIKTRGQQVTLRCSSQSGHNTVSWYQQALGQGPQFIFQYYREEENGRGNFPPRFSGLQFPNYSSELNVNALELDDSALYLCASSLGGLAGGLETQYFGPGTRLLVL.

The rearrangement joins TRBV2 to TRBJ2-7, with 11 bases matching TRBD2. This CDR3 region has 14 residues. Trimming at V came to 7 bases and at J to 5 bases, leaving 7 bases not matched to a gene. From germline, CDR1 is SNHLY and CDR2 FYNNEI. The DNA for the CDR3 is TGTGCCAGCAAGGAGGAACTAGCGGGAGACGAGCAGTACTTC. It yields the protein CASKEELAGDEQYF.

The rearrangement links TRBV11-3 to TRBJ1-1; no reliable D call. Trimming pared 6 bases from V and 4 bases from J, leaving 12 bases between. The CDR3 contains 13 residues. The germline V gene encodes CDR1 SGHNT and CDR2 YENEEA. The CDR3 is CASSRSWGTEAFF. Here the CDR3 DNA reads TGTGCCAGCAGTAGGTCGTGGGGCACTGAAGCTTTCTTT.

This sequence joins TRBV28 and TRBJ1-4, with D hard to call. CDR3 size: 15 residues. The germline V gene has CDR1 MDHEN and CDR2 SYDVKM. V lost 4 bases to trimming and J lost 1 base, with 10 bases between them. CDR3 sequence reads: CASSSRLGTNEKLFF. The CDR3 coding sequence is TGTGCCAGCAGTTCCAGATTGGGAACTAATGAAAAACTGTTTTTT.

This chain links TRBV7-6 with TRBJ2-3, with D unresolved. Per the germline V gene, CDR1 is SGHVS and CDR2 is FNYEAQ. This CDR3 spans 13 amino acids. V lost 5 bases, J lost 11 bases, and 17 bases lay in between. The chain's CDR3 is CASSRRPAEEQYF. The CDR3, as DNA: TGTGCCAGCAGCCGCAGACCCGCTGAGGAGCAGTATTTT.

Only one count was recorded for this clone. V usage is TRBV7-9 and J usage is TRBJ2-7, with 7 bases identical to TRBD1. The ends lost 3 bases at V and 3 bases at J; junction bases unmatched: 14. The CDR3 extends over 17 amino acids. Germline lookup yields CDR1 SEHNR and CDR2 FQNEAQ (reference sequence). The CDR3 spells CASSFSQGVKSRYEQYF. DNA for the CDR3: TGTGCCAGCAGCTTTAGTCAGGGGGTGAAATCTCGCTACGAGCAGTACTTC.

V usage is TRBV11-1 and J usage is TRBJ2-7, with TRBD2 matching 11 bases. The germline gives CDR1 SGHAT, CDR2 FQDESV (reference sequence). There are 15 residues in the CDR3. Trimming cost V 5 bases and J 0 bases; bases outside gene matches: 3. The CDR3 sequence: CASSKTSGSSYEQYF. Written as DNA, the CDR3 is TGTGCCAGCAGCAAAACTAGCGGGAGCTCCTACGAGCAGTACTTC.

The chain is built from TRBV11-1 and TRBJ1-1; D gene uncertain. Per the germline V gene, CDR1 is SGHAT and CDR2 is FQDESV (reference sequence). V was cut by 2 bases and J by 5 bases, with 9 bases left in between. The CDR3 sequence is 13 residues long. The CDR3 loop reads CASSLTAETEAFF. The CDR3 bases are TGTGCCAGCAGCTTAACCGCCGAGACTGAAGCTTTCTTT.

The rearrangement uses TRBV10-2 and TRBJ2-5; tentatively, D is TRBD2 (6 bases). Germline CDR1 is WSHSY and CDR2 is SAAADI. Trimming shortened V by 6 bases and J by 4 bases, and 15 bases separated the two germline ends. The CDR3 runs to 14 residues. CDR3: CASRIRDFSETQYF. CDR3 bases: TGCGCCAGCAGGATCCGGGACTTCTCAGAGACCCAGTACTTC.

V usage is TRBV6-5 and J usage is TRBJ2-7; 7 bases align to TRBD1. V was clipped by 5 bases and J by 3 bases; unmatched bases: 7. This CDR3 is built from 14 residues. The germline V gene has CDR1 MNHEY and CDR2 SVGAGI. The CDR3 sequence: CASSETGQNYEQYF. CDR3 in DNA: TGTGCCAGCAGTGAAACGGGACAGAACTACGAGCAGTACTTC.